The sequence of this TCR beta chain was determined in a study of shared clonotypes between healthy human individuals. Findings of the study overall: Among donors, sharing of clonotypes was expected to be affected by sequencing depth. In contrast to clonotypes shared by all four donors, non-shared clonotypes had lower generation probabilities.

For this clone: Antigen unknown.

The method was immunoSEQ multiplex PCR; TCRdb's version includes in-frame clones alone and lacks a portion of them. Here the sample spans about 1 million clones, 75% being singletons. What was sequenced was memory CD4+ T cells sorted from blood. As for subset: CD45RA-negative fraction. The receptor was derived from a man aged 18 to 35 in good health.

The CDR3 DNA follows: TGTGCCAGCAGTTACTCGCGTCAGGGAAATTCACCCCTCCACTTT. It translates to CASSYSRQGNSPLHF. This rearrangement joins TRBV6-6 to TRBJ1-6; D might be TRBD1 (5 bases). The CDR3 runs to 15 residues. V was trimmed by 0 bases and J by 7 bases, leaving 10 bases between them. Germline V lookup: CDR1 MNHNY, CDR2 SVGAGI (reference sequence).